Described below is a single T cell receptor (beta chain) sequence and its context. Its cognate antigen is unknown. Trimming stripped 1 base from V and 6 bases from J, with 4 bases between. Looked up from germline, CDR1 is LNHNV and CDR2 is YYDKDF (reference sequence). The CDR3 is 13 residues long. The data derive from a study of cytomegalovirus exposure and HLA in healthy donors. Turning to the study itself: As released early, the data held some 85 million unique TCRs from HLA-typed donors. Points from the study as a whole: An analysis that came later showed most CMV-associated TCR beta chains appearing HLA-restricted. Later analysis found that TCR beta chains associated with HLA were more clonally expanded than other, equally common chains. Associated with cytomegalovirus, according to the listing, were 150 to 200 TCR beta chains.

Primers included in the PCR were 60 Vbeta and 13 Jbeta primers. Using immunoSEQ multiplex PCR, the repertoire was profiled, and TCRdb retains in-frame clones only, with some absent. This table has approximately 97,000 clones, around 73% appearing once. This TCR derives from a woman aged 40 to 50 in good health and CMV-seropositive. The chain combines TRBV15 with TRBJ1-6, with no clear D. The material sequenced was PBMCs. The CDR3 region has the DNA TGTGCCACCAGCAGAGGGGCTAATTCACCCCTCCACTTT. This translates into CATSRGANSPLHF.